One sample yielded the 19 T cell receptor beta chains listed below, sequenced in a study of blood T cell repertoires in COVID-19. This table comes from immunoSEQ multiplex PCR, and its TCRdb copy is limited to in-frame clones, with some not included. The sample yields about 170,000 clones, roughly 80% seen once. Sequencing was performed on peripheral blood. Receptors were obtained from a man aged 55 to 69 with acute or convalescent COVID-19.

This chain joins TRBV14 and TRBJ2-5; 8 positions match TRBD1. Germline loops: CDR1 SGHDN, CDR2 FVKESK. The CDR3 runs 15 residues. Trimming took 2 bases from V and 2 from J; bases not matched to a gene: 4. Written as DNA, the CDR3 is TGTGCCAGCAGCCAATTCGGACAGGGTCAAGAGACCCAGTACTTC. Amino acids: CASSQFGQGQETQYF.

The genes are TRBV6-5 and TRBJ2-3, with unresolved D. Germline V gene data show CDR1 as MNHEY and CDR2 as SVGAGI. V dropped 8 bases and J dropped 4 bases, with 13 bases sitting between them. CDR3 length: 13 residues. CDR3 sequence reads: CASAVRFPDTQYF. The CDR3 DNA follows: TGTGCCAGCGCTGTCCGGTTTCCAGATACGCAGTATTTT.

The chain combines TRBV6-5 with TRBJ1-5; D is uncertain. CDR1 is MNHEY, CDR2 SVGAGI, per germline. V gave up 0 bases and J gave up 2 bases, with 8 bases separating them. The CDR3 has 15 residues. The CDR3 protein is CASSYSRAGNQPQHF. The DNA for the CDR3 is TGTGCCAGCAGTTACTCGAGGGCGGGCAATCAGCCCCAGCATTTT.

The DNA for the CDR3 is TGTGCCATCAGTGGTTGGACAGCAGAATCCTACGAGCAGTACTTC. It is translated as CAISGWTAESYEQYF. This chain connects TRBV10-3 to TRBJ2-7, with D tentatively TRBD1 (6 bases). The V gene lost 4 bases and the J gene lost 1 base, with 14 bases spanning the gap. The CDR3 is 15 residues long. From germline, CDR1 is ENHRY and CDR2 SYGVKD.

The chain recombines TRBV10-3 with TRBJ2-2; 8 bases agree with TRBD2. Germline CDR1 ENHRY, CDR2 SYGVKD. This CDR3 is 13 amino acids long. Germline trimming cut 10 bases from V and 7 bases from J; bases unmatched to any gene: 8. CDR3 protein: CATTGTSNGELFF. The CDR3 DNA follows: TGTGCCACCACCGGGACTAGTAACGGGGAGCTGTTTTTT.

Written as DNA, the CDR3 is TGTGCCAGCAGCTTATGGGACAGGGCCCTCCAGCCCCAGCATTTT. It is translated as CASSLWDRALQPQHF. The chain has TRBV5-6 and TRBJ1-5; TRBD1 matches at 9 bases. This CDR3 contains 15 residues. Trimming cost V 2 bases and J 7 bases; bases outside gene matches: 7. Germline V gene lookup returns CDR1 SGHDT and CDR2 YYEEEE.

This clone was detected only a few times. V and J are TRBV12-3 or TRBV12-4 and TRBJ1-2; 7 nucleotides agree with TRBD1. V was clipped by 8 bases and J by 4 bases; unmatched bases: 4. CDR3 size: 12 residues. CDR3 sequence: CASSTGAYGYTF. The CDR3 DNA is TGTGCCAGCTCCACAGGGGCCTATGGCTACACCTTC.

The CDR3: CASSPDRERQVYGYTF. CDR3 bases: TGTGCCAGCAGCCCGGACAGGGAAAGGCAGGTCTATGGCTACACCTTC. The chain carries TRBV6-6 and TRBJ1-2, with TRBD1 identical over 8 bases. From germline, CDR1 is MNHNY and CDR2 SVGAGI (reference sequence). The CDR3 is 16 amino acids. The ends lost 6 bases at V and 4 bases at J; junction bases unmatched: 13.

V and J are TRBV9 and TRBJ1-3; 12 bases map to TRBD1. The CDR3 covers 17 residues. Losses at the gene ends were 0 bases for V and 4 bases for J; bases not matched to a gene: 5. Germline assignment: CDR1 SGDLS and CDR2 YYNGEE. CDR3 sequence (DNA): TGTGCCAGCAGCGTAGGGGGACAGGGGGCGAGCGGAAACACCATATATTTT. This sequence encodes CASSVGGQGASGNTIYF.

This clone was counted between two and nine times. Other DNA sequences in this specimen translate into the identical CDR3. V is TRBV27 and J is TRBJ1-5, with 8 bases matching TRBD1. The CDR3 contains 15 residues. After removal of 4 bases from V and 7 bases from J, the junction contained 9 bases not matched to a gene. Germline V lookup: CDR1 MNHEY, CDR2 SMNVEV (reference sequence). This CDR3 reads CASSSLGQGRQPQHF. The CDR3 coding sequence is TGTGCCAGCAGTTCCCTCGGACAGGGTAGGCAGCCCCAGCATTTT.

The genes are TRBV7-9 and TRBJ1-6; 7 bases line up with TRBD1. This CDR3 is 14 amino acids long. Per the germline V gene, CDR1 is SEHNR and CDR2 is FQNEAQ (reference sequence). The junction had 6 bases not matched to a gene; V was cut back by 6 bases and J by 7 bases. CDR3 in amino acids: CASRTTGVNSPLHF. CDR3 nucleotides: TGTGCCAGCAGGACTACAGGGGTCAATTCACCCCTCCACTTT.

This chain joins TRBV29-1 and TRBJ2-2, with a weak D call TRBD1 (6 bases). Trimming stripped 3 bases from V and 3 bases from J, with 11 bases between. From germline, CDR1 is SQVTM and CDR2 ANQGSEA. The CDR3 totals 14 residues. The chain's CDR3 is CSVDGQIDTGELFF. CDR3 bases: TGCAGCGTTGATGGACAGATAGACACCGGGGAGCTGTTTTTT.

CDR3 bases: TGTGCCAGCAGCTTACACCGGGACAGGGGACTGATCGAGACCCAGTACTTC. Its translation: CASSLHRDRGLIETQYF. The rearrangement joins TRBV7-2 to TRBJ2-5; TRBD1 matches at 10 bases. The CDR3 has 17 residues. V dropped 2 bases and J dropped 5; count of bases not matched to a gene: 11. The germline CDR1 and CDR2 sequences are SGHTA and FQGNSA. Full variable domain (missing parts from reference TRBV7-2 and TRBJ2-5): GAGVSQSPSNKVTEKGKDVELRCDPISGHTALYWYRQSLGQGLEFLIYFQGNSAPDKSGLPSDRFSAERTGGSVSTLTIQRTQQEDSAVYLCASSLHRDRGLIETQYFGPGTRLLVL.

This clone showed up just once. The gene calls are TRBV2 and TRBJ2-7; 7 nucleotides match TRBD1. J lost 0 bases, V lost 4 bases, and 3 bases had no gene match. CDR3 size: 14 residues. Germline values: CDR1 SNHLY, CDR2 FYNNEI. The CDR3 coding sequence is TGTGCCAGCAGTGCACAGGGGTCCTCCTACGAGCAGTACTTC. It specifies CASSAQGSSYEQYF.

The CDR3 spells CASSSGQAGYTF. The CDR3 DNA reads TGTGCCAGCAGTTCGGGACAAGCCGGCTACACCTTC. This chain links TRBV12-3 or TRBV12-4 with TRBJ1-2, with D perhaps matching TRBD1 (6 bases). CDR3 length: 12 amino acids. Trimming shortened V by 4 bases and J by 8 bases, and 11 bases separated the two germline ends.

In nucleotides, the CDR3 is TGCGCCAGCAGCGGACAGGGGGCCTCCTATAATTCACCCCTCCACTTT. This gives the protein CASSGQGASYNSPLHF. The chain combines TRBV5-1 with TRBJ1-6; 11 positions agree with TRBD1. V gave up 4 bases and J gave up 0 bases; unmatched junction bases: 0. This CDR3 is built from 16 residues. Germline CDR1 and CDR2: SGHRS and YFSETQ.

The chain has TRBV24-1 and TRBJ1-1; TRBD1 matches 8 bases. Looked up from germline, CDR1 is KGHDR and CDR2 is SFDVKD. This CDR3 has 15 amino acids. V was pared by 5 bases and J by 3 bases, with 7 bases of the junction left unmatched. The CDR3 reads CATSAGGGGHTEAFF. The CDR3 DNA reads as TGTGCCACCAGTGCAGGGGGCGGGGGACACACTGAAGCTTTCTTT.

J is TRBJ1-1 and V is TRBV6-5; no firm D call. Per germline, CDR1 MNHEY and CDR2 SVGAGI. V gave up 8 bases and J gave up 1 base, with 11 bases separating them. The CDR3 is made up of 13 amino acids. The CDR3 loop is CASGSAGNTEAFF. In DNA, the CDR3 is TGTGCCAGCGGATCAGCGGGGAACACTGAAGCTTTCTTT.

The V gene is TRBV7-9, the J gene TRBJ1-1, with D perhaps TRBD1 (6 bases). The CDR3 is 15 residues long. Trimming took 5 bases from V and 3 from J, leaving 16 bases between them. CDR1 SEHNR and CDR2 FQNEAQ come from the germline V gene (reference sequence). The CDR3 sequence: CASSPTNTGYTEAFF. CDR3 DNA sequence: TGTGCCAGCAGCCCAACAAATACAGGGTACACTGAAGCTTTCTTT.